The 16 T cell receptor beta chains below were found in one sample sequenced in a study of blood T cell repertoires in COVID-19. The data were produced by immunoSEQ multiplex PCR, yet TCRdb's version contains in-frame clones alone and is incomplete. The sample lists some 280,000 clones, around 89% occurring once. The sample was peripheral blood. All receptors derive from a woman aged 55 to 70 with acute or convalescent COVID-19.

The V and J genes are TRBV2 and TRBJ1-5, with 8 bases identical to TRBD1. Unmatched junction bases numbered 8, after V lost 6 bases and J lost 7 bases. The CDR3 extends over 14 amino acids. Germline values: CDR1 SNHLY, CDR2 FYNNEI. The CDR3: CASRQGQGGQPQHF. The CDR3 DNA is TGTGCCAGCAGGCAAGGACAGGGTGGGCAGCCCCAGCATTTT.

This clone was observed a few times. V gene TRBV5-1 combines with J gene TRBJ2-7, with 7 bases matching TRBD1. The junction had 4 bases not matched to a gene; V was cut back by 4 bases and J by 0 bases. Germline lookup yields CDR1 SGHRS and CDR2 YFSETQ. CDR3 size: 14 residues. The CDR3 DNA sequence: TGCGCCAGCAGCCGGGGACAGAACTCCTACGAGCAGTACTTC. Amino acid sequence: CASSRGQNSYEQYF.

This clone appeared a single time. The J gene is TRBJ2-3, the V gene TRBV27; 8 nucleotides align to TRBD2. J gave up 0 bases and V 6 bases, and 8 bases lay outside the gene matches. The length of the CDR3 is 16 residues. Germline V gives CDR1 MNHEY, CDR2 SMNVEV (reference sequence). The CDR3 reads CASSDPGGVSTDTQYF. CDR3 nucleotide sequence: TGTGCCAGCAGCGATCCGGGAGGGGTCAGCACAGATACGCAGTATTTT.

CDR3 coding DNA: TGTGCCAGCAGTTGGGGGGAGGGCTACACCTTC. It encodes CASSWGEGYTF. This chain links TRBV28 with TRBJ1-2, with D perhaps matching TRBD1 (5 bases). Germline V gene lookup returns CDR1 MDHEN and CDR2 SYDVKM. V was trimmed by 4 bases and J by 8 bases, leaving 8 bases between them. There are 11 residues in the CDR3.

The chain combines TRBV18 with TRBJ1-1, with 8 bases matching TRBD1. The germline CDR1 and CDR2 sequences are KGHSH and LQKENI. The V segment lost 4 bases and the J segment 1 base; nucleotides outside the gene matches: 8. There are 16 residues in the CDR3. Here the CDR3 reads CASSQQWTGQNTEAFF. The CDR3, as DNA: TGTGCCAGCTCACAACAGTGGACAGGGCAGAACACTGAAGCTTTCTTT.

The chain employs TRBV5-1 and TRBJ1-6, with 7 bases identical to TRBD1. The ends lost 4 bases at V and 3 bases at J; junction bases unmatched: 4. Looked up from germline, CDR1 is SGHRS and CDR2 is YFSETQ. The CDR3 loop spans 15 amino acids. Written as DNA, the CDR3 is TGCGCCAGCAGCGGAGGGACAGTCTATAATTCACCCCTCCACTTT. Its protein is CASSGGTVYNSPLHF.

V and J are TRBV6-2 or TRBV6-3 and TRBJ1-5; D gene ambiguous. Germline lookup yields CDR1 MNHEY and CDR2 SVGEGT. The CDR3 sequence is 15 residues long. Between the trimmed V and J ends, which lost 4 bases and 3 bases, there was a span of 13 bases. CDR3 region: CASSSFGGSNQPQHF. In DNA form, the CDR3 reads TGTGCCAGCAGTTCCTTTGGCGGCTCCAATCAGCCCCAGCATTTT.

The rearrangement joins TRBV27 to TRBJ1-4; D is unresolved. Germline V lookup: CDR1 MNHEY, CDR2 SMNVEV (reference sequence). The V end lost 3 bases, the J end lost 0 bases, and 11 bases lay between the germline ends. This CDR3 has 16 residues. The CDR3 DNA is TGTGCCAGCAGTTTCTCGAGGAAAGCAACTAATGAAAAACTGTTTTTT. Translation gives CASSFSRKATNEKLFF.

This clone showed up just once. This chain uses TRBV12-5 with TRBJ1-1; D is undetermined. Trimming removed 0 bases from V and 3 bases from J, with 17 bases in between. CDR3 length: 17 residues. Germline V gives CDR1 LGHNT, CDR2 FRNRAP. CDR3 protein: CASGLVLGGRRDTEAFF. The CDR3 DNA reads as TGTGCTAGTGGTTTGGTACTGGGAGGGCGACGCGACACTGAAGCTTTCTTT.

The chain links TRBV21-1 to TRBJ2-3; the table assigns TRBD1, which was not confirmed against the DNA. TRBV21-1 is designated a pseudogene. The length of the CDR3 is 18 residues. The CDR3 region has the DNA TGTGCCAGCAGCAAGTCGGAGACCGGGACAGAATACACAGATACGCAGTATTTT. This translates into CASSKSETGTEYTDTQYF.

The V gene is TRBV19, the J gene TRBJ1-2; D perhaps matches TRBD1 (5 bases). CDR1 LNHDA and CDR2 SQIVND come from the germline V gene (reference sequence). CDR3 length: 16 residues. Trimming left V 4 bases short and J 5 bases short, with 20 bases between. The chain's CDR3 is CASSKRGGTTVYGYTF. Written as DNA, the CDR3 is TGTGCCAGTAGTAAAAGGGGAGGGACCACCGTTTATGGCTACACCTTC.

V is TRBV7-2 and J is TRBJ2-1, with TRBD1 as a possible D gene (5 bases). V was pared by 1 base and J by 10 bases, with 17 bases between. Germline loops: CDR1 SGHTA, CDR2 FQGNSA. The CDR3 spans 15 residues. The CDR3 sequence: CASSLEGRVVREQFF. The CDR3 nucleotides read TGTGCCAGCAGCTTAGAGGGCAGGGTAGTACGAGAGCAGTTCTTC.

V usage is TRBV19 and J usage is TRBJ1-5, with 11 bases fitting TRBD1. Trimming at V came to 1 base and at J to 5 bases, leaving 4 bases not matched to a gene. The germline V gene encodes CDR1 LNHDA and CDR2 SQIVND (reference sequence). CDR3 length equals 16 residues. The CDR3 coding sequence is TGTGCCAGTAGTATAGGGACAGGGGGCTTCTATCAGCCCCAGCATTTT. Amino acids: CASSIGTGGFYQPQHF.

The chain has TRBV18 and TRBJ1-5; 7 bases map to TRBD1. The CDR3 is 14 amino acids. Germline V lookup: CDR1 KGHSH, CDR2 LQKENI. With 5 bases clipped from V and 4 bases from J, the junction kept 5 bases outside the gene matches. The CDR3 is CASSVDRVNQPQHF. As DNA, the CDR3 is TGTGCCAGCTCAGTAGACAGGGTTAATCAGCCCCAGCATTTT.

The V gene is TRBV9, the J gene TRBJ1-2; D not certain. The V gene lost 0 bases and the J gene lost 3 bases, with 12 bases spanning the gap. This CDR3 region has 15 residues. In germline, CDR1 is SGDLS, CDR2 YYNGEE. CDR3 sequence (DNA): TGTGCCAGCAGCGTAGGAGGACTAGGAGACTATGGCTACACCTTC. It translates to CASSVGGLGDYGYTF.

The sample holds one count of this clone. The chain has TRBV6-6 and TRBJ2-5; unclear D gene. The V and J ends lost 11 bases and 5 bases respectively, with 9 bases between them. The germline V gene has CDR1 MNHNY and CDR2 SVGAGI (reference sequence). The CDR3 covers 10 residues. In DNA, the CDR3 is TGTGCCGTTGCTCAGGAGACCCAGTACTTC. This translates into CAVAQETQYF.